This entry concerns a single T cell receptor beta chain. This entry comes from a study of blood T cell repertoires in COVID-19. The wider study: In each case, the material was cDNA or gDNA derived from T cells, B-cell-depleted T cells, or PBMCs.

All enrollees were roughly 18 to 95 years old and from about two dozen US areas. Sequencing was performed with immunoSEQ multiplex PCR; in TCRdb, only in-frame clones are kept and a portion is missing. Found here are a few hundred thousand clones, about 92% of them singletons; the top ten hold around a sixth. The CDR3 runs to 15 residues. From germline, CDR1 is SGHNT and CDR2 YYREEE (reference sequence). V lost 5 bases to trimming and J lost 5 bases, with 16 bases between them. The sequence derives from a woman aged 30 to 39 who had recovered from COVID-19. This rearrangement joins TRBV5-4 to TRBJ1-4; D remains ambiguous. The sequencing sample was made of PBMCs or T cells enriched from blood (not recorded which). The CDR3 spells CASSNSVGGNEKLFF. The DNA of the CDR3 is TGTGCCAGCAGTAACAGTGTGGGAGGCAATGAAAAACTGTTTTTT.